Here is one T cell receptor (beta chain) with its context. This clonotype occurred many times. The specificity of this receptor is unknown. The record has no base qualities; no much larger clone is one base away. Receptor amplification or capture employed RT-PCR. Instrument on record: Illumina MiSeq. TCRdb trimmed the raw reads at Q25, called clones with MiXCR and kept productive beta chains. Rows with a matching CDR3 protein are joined into one entry that keeps the most common DNA and genes. Recorded for this sample are more than 550,000 distinct CDR3 sequences; about 14% of them occurred a single time. The top ten constitute 3% to 4.5% of the sample. The data were obtained in a study (TCRdb year 2016). The CDR3 covers 12 residues, taking in both the cysteine and the phenylalanine. Here the CDR3 DNA is all that survives: 36 bases in frame from base 1. CDR1 is given as SQVTM and CDR2 as ANQGSEA, both from the germline V gene. V and J lose 6 bases and 5 bases, and a span of 10 bases separates them.

Sequenced material: memory CD4+ T cells from blood. The origin of this receptor is a female donor in good health, serving as a healthy control. This sequence uses TRBV29-1 and TRBJ2-2, and perhaps TRBD2 as D gene, on 6 matching bases. In nucleotide form, the sequence is TGCAGCGTCTCTGGGGGGACCGGGGAGCTGTTTTTT. The encoded protein is CSVSGGTGELFF.